The source of this T cell receptor beta chain is a study of shared clonotypes between healthy human individuals. Background on the study: Donor ages ranged 18 to 49 years: a couple of women, a few men.

Points from the study as a whole: Clonotype sharing among the donors was expected to vary with sequencing depth.

J gave up 15 bases and V 0 bases, and 9 bases lay outside the gene matches. The CDR3 is 13 amino acids. CDR1 is SQVTM and CDR2 is ANQGSEA in the germline V gene. Note on this clone: Its antigen is as yet unknown.

Clones were sequenced by immunoSEQ multiplex PCR, and TCRdb holds only the in-frame ones, with some missing. The sample consists of about 470,000 clones, around 79% of them appearing once. The sequence was obtained from a woman between 40 and 50 years old in good health. Some clones in this sample may be carry-over from other donors' samples. Source material: PBMCs. J is TRBJ2-1 and V is TRBV29-1; 9 nucleotides line up with TRBD2. DNA for the CDR3: TGCAGCGTTGAAGATGTTGGCAGCGGGAGGTCGTTCTTC. Its translation is CSVEDVGSGRSFF.